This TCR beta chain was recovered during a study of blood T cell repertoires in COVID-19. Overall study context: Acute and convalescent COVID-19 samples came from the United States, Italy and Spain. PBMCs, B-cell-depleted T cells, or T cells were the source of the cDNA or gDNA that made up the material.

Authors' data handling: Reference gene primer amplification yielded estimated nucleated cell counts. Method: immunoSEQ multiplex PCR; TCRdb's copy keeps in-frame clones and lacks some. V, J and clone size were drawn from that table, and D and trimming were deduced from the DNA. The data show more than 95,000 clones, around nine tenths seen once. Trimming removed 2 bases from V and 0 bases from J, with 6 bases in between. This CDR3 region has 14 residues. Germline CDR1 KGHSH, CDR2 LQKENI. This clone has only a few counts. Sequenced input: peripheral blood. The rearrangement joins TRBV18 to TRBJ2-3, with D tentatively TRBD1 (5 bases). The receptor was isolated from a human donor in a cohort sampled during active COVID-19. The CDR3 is CASSPGASTDTQYF. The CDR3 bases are TGTGCCAGCTCACCAGGGGCAAGCACAGATACGCAGTATTTT.